These T cell receptor beta chains were read from a single sample in a study of CD8 T cells in Susac syndrome. TCRdb reprocessed the immunoSEQ multiplex PCR reads via MiXCR and lists one record per CDR3 protein. The sample consists of a few hundred thousand distinct CDR3 sequences, more than 75% of them appearing once. The sample consisted of CD8+ T cells from PBMCs. The source is a human donor with multiple sclerosis. CDR3s include the opening cysteine and the closing phenylalanine or tryptophan. A D gene is named only where the DNA matches it firmly. For some rows the clone size is stated as once, few or many, or as a class when expanded; others skip it.

v_call	d_call	j_call	clone_size	cdr3_aa	cdr3_nt
TRBV4-2	NA	TRBJ2-7	few	CASSQDRAKIDSYEQYF	TGTGCCAGCAGCCAAGATAGGGCCAAGATAGACTCCTACGAGCAGTACTTC
TRBV2	NA	TRBJ2-6	NA	CASNLVGDAGANVLTF	TGTGCCAGCAATCTAGTAGGGGACGCTGGGGCCAACGTCCTGACTTTC
TRBV7-3	NA	TRBJ2-1	NA	CASSLTRGASPNEQFF	TGTGCCAGCAGCTTAACGAGGGGTGCCTCTCCCAATGAGCAGTTCTTC
TRBV5-1	NA	TRBJ2-3	few	CASSLVPRRSTDTQYF	TGCGCCAGCAGCTTGGTCCCCAGGAGGAGCACAGATACGCAGTATTTT
TRBV12-3/TRBV12-4	TRBD1	TRBJ2-3	NA	CASTLDRWDTQYF	TGTGCCAGCACGCTGGACAGGTGGGATACGCAGTATTTT
TRBV29-1	NA	TRBJ1-1	NA	CSVFSPNTEAFF	TGCAGCGTATTCTCGCCGAACACTGAAGCTTTCTTT
TRBV27	TRBD1	TRBJ1-2	NA	CASSLLTGRDGYTF	TGTGCCAGCAGTTTACTGACAGGGAGAGATGGCTACACCTTC
TRBV20-1	TRBD1	TRBJ2-7	few	CSASRDRDFHEQYF	TGCAGTGCTAGCCGGGACAGGGATTTCCACGAGCAGTACTTC
TRBV19	TRBD2	TRBJ2-7	NA	CASSIDLVAGGEQYF	TGTGCCAGTAGTATAGATCTGGTGGCGGGGGGCGAGCAGTACTTC
TRBV27	NA	TRBJ2-7	NA	CASSEGVSYEQYF	TGTGCCAGCAGTGAAGGGGTCTCCTACGAGCAGTACTTC
TRBV29-1	NA	TRBJ1-1	NA	CSAGPDEAFF	TGCAGCGCGGGACCGGATGAAGCTTTCTTT
TRBV29-1	NA	TRBJ2-2	NA	CSGTTNTGELFF	TGCAGCGGTACGACTAACACCGGGGAGCTGTTTTTT
TRBV10-3	TRBD2	TRBJ2-3	NA	CAIRGLAPTDTQYF	TGTGCCATCAGAGGACTAGCGCCCACAGATACGCAGTATTTT
TRBV9	NA	TRBJ1-4	NA	CASSVGGSLNEKLFF	TGTGCCAGCAGCGTAGGGGGCAGTCTTAATGAAAAACTGTTTTTT
TRBV4-1	NA	TRBJ2-1	NA	CAGSPRAGYNEQFF	TGCGCCGGCAGCCCCCGCGCGGGATACAATGAGCAGTTCTTC
TRBV27	NA	TRBJ2-5	NA	CASSANGHFDFQETQYF	TGTGCCAGCAGTGCAAACGGACACTTCGATTTCCAAGAGACCCAGTACTTC
TRBV6-5	TRBD1	TRBJ1-1	NA	CASSYPRQGRTEAFF	TGTGCCAGCAGTTACCCACGACAGGGGCGGACTGAAGCTTTCTTT
TRBV9	NA	TRBJ1-3	NA	CASSPRDRTSSGNTIYF	TGTGCCAGCAGCCCCAGAGACAGGACATCCTCTGGAAACACCATATATTTT
TRBV7-9	TRBD1	TRBJ2-7	NA	CASSQGTAIRGQYF	TGTGCCAGCAGCCAGGGGACAGCCATACGAGGGCAGTACTTC
TRBV30	NA	TRBJ2-7	NA	CAWSVGNRRHEQYF	TGTGCCTGGAGTGTCGGGAACAGGAGGCACGAGCAGTACTTC
TRBV11-1	NA	TRBJ2-1	NA	CASSPLLEGLTRSGYNEQFF	TGTGCCAGCAGCCCGCTCTTGGAGGGCCTTACCCGCTCAGGCTACAATGAGCAGTTCTTC
TRBV30	NA	TRBJ1-1	once	CAWRHGATEAFF	TGTGCCTGGCGTCATGGGGCGACTGAAGCTTTCTTT
TRBV6-5	TRBD1	TRBJ2-7	few	CASSGTGESYEQYF	TGTGCCAGCAGCGGGACAGGGGAATCCTACGAGCAGTACTTC
TRBV20-1	NA	TRBJ2-1	once	CSAPLRDHKAYNEQFF	TGCAGTGCCCCTCTCCGGGACCACAAAGCCTACAATGAGCAGTTCTTC
TRBV27	NA	TRBJ2-7	once	CASGSRHEQYF	TGTGCCAGCGGCAGTAGACACGAGCAGTACTTC
TRBV30	NA	TRBJ2-2	once	CAGYPDNTGELFF	TGTGCCGGTTATCCTGATAACACCGGGGAGCTGTTTTTT
TRBV19	NA	TRBJ2-3	few	CASSIDLEDTQYF	TGTGCCAGTAGTATAGATCTCGAAGATACGCAGTATTTT
TRBV6-1	NA	TRBJ2-2	NA	CASTGLDTGELFF	TGTGCCAGCACAGGGTTGGACACCGGGGAGCTGTTTTTT
TRBV15	NA	TRBJ2-1	NA	CATSRPPGTPSYNEQFF	TGTGCCACCAGCAGACCTCCCGGGACTCCTTCCTACAATGAGCAGTTCTTC
TRBV7-2	NA	TRBJ2-1	NA	CASSSLYNEQFF	TGTGCCAGCAGCTCGCTTTACAATGAGCAGTTCTTC
TRBV13	NA	TRBJ2-2	once	CASSQPADNTGELFF	TGTGCCAGCAGCCAACCGGCAGACAACACCGGGGAGCTGTTTTTT
TRBV4-1	NA	TRBJ2-2	NA	CASSQVLAGELFF	TGCGCCAGCAGCCAAGTTTTGGCCGGGGAGCTGTTTTTT
TRBV13	TRBD1	TRBJ1-2	NA	CASSSDREIDYGYTF	TGTGCCAGCAGCTCGGACAGGGAAATAGACTATGGCTACACCTTC
TRBV11-2	NA	TRBJ2-7	NA	CASSLDNFLEDGISYEQYF	TGTGCCAGCAGCTTAGATAATTTTCTAGAGGACGGCATTTCCTACGAGCAGTACTTC
TRBV18	NA	TRBJ1-5	NA	CASSEKQGRQPQHF	TGTGCCAGCTCAGAAAAACAGGGAAGGCAGCCCCAGCATTTT
TRBV20-1	NA	TRBJ2-7	NA	CSARRNHEQYF	TGCAGTGCTCGACGTAACCACGAGCAGTACTTC
TRBV15	NA	TRBJ2-7	once	CATSRDLAVEQYF	TGTGCCACCAGCAGAGATCTTGCAGTCGAGCAGTACTTC
TRBV7-2	NA	TRBJ2-3	NA	CASSLVGRETDTQYF	TGTGCCAGCAGCCTTGTGGGACGGGAAACAGATACGCAGTATTTT
TRBV9	TRBD1	TRBJ2-5	NA	CASSPRTGPSQETQYF	TGTGCCAGCAGCCCCCGGACAGGGCCCTCCCAAGAGACCCAGTACTTC
TRBV13	TRBD2	TRBJ2-4	NA	CASSLGTPGLEVIQYF	TGTGCCAGCAGCTTAGGTACCCCGGGACTAGAAGTCATTCAGTACTTC
TRBV3-1	NA	TRBJ2-3	NA	CASSRDSRTDTQYF	TGTGCCAGCAGCCGGGACTCCCGCACAGATACGCAGTATTTT
TRBV7-6	TRBD2	TRBJ2-7	NA	CASSLGTSGTSYEQYF	TGTGCCAGCAGCTTAGGGACTAGCGGGACTTCCTACGAGCAGTACTTC
TRBV30	TRBD2	TRBJ2-7	NA	CAWRLAGGRYEQYF	TGTGCCTGGAGACTAGCGGGAGGACGGTACGAGCAGTACTTC
TRBV25-1	NA	TRBJ2-1	few	CASSPGGDEQFF	TGTGCCAGCAGTCCCGGAGGGGATGAGCAGTTCTTC
TRBV7-6	TRBD1	TRBJ2-3	NA	CASSSYSGTGAVDTQYF	TGTGCCAGCAGCTCTTACTCAGGGACAGGGGCGGTAGATACGCAGTATTTT
TRBV3-1	NA	TRBJ2-7	once	CASSQVTGAREQYF	TGTGCCAGCAGCCAAGTTACGGGAGCGAGGGAGCAGTACTTC
TRBV12-3/TRBV12-4	NA	TRBJ1-1	few	CASLWELNTEAFF	TGTGCCAGCCTCTGGGAATTGAACACTGAAGCTTTCTTT
TRBV12-5	NA	TRBJ1-2	NA	CASGFGSGYGYTF	TGTGCTAGTGGTTTCGGATCGGGGTATGGCTACACCTTC
TRBV29-1	NA	TRBJ2-1	few	CSVVGGPYNEQFF	TGCAGCGTTGTGGGGGGGCCCTACAATGAGCAGTTCTTC
TRBV20-1	TRBD2	TRBJ2-7	NA	CSARRRTSGSVEQYF	TGCAGTGCAAGGAGGAGGACTAGCGGGAGTGTCGAGCAGTACTTC